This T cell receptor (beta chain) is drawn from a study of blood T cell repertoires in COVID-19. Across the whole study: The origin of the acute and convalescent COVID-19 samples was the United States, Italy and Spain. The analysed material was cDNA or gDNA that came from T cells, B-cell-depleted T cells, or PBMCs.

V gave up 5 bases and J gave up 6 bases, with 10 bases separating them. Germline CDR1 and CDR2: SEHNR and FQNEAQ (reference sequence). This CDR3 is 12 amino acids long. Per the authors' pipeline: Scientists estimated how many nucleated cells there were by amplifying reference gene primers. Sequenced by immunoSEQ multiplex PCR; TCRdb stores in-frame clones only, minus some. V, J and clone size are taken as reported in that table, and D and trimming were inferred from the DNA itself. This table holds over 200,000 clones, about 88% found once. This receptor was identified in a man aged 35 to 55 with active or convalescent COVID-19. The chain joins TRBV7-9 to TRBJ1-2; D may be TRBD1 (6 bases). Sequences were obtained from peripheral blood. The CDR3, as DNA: TGTGCCAGCAGCCAGACAGGAAATGGCTACACCTTC. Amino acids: CASSQTGNGYTF.